The T cell receptor (beta chain) under discussion was sequenced for a study of control samples from healthy donors and cancer patients. This CDR3 has 16 amino acids. In germline, CDR1 is ENHRY, CDR2 SYGVKD. V lost 0 bases to trimming and J lost 6 bases, with 14 bases between them. TCRdb keeps only in-frame clones here, not all; method: immunoSEQ multiplex PCR. The sample table includes some 180,000 clones. This TCR was sampled from a woman in her twenties or thirties in good health. V is TRBV10-3 and J is TRBJ2-2; D gene ambiguous. Sample: blood. CDR3 amino acids: CAISESSHAPSGELFF. As DNA, the CDR3 is TGTGCCATCAGTGAGTCGTCCCACGCCCCGTCCGGGGAGCTGTTTTTT.